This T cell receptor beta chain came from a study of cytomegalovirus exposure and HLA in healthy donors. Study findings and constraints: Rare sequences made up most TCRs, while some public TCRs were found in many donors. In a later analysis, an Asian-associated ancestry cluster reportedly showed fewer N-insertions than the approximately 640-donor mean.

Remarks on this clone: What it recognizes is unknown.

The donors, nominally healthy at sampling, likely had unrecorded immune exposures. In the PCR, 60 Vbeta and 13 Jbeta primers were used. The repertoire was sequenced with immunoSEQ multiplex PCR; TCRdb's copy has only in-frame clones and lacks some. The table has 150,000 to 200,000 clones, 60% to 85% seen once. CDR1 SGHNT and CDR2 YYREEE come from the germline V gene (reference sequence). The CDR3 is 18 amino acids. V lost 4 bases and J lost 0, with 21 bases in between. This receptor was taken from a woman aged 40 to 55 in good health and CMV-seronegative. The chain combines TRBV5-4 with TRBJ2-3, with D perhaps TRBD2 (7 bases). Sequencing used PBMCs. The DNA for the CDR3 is TGTGCCAGCAGCCCGGGGGCTAGCGGAATTACTAGCACAGATACGCAGTATTTT. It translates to CASSPGASGITSTDTQYF.